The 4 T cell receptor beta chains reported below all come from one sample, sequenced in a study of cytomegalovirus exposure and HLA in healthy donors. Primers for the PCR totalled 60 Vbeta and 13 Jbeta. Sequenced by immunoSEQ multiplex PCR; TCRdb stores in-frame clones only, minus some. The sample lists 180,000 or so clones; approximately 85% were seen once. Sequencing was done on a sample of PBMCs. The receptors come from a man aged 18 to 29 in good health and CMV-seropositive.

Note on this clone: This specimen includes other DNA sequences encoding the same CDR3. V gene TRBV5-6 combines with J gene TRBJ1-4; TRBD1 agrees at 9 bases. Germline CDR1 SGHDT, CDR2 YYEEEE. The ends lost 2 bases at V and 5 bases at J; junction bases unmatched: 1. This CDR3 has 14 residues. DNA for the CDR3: TGTGCCAGCAGCTTCGGACAGGGGAATGAAAAACTGTTTTTT. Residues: CASSFGQGNEKLFF.

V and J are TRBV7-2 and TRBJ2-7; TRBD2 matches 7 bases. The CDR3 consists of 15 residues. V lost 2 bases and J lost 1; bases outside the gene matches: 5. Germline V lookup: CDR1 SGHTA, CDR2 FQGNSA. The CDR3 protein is CASSLSGALSYEQYF. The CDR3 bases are TGTGCCAGCAGCTTAAGCGGGGCCCTGTCCTACGAGCAGTACTTC.

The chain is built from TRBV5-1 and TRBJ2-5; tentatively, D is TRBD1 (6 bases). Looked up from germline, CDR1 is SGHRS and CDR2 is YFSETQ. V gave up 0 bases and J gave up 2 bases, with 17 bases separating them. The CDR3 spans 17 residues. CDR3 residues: CASSLAVRGVGQETQYF. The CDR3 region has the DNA TGCGCCAGCAGCTTGGCGGTCAGGGGTGTGGGGCAAGAGACCCAGTACTTC. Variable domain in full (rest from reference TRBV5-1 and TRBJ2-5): KAGVTQTPRYLIKTRGQQVTLSCSPISGHRSVSWYQQTPGQGLQFLFEYFSETQRNKGNFPGRFSGRQFSNSRSEMNVSTLELGDSALYLCASSLAVRGVGQETQYFGPGTRLLVL.

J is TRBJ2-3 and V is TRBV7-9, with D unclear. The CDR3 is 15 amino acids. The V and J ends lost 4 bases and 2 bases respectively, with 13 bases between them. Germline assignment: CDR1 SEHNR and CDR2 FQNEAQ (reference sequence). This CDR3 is CASSSPGSTTDTQYF. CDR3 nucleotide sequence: TGTGCCAGCAGCTCCCCAGGATCTACCACAGATACGCAGTATTTT.